This is a list of T cell receptor beta chains from one sample in a study of T cell responses to AZD1222 COVID-19 vaccine. This table comes from immunoSEQ multiplex PCR, and its TCRdb copy is limited to in-frame clones, with some not included. The table lists over 90,000 clones, around 82% of them singletons. Source: peripheral blood, taken on day 0 of AZD1222 vaccination. The receptors shown here come from an adult in good health. CDR3s include the opening cysteine and the closing phenylalanine or tryptophan. The order of the fields is V gene, D gene, J gene, clone size, CDR3 DNA, CDR3 protein. D genes are given only for firm matches. Some rows mark clone size as missing; the rest say once, few, many or name a class of expanded clone.

TRBV9	.	TRBJ2-1	.	TGTGCCAGCAGCGTATCTATCGAGAATGAGCAGTTCTTC	CASSVSIENEQFF
TRBV10-3	.	TRBJ2-4	.	TGTGCCATCAGTGACGAAGAAAACATTCAGTACTTC	CAISDEENIQYF
TRBV10-1	.	TRBJ1-5	few	TGCGCCAGCAGTGAGTCCAGCAATCAGCCCCAGCATTTT	CASSESSNQPQHF
TRBV11-3	.	TRBJ2-2	.	TGTGCCAGCAGCTTAGAAGGGGACACCGGGGAGCTGTTTTTT	CASSLEGDTGELFF
TRBV6-5	.	TRBJ1-3	.	TGTGCCAGCAGCCCGGACAGCTCTGGAAACACCATATATTTT	CASSPDSSGNTIYF
TRBV24-1	.	TRBJ2-3	.	TGTGCCACCAGTGACGAGGCCTCCTCTCCAGATACGCAGTATTTT	CATSDEASSPDTQYF
TRBV19	TRBD2	TRBJ2-2	once	TGTGCCAGTAGTACGACATTGGGACTAGCGGGTTTAACCACCGGGGAGCTGTTTTTT	CASSTTLGLAGLTTGELFF
TRBV5-3	.	TRBJ2-5	.	TGTGCCAGAAGCTTGGCCTTCGCACAGGGTTTGAGAACCCAGTACTTC	CARSLAFAQGLRTQYF
TRBV6-2/TRBV6-3	.	TRBJ2-1	medium-sized	TGTGCCAGCAGTTTGTGGGGGACCTACAATGAGCAGTTCTTC	CASSLWGTYNEQFF
TRBV28	.	TRBJ1-6	.	TGTGCCAGCAGTTTCTCTGGACGGAGCAATTCACCCCTCCACTTT	CASSFSGRSNSPLHF
TRBV11-2	TRBD1	TRBJ1-6	.	TGTGCCAGCAGCTTAGTAGCGGTGGGACAGGGTACCCATTCACCCCTCCACTTT	CASSLVAVGQGTHSPLHF
TRBV30	.	TRBJ2-5	.	TGTGCCTGGAGTGAGGAACAATTTCAAGAGACCCAGTACTTC	CAWSEEQFQETQYF
TRBV2	TRBD1	TRBJ1-1	.	TGTGCCAGCAACGAAAATGGACAGGGGTTAGGTGAAGCTTTCTTT	CASNENGQGLGEAFF
TRBV4-2	TRBD2	TRBJ2-1	.	TGTGCCAGCAGCCAAGGGCGGGGGTCCTACAATGAGCAGTTCTTC	CASSQGRGSYNEQFF
TRBV7-2	.	TRBJ1-1	.	TGTGCCAGCAGCTTGGGGACGCCCACTGAAGCTTTCTTT	CASSLGTPTEAFF
TRBV7-2	TRBD2	TRBJ2-1	.	TGTGCCAGCAGCCGGGGGGGGAGCTCCTACAATGAGCAGTTCTTC	CASSRGGSSYNEQFF
TRBV20-1	.	TRBJ1-2	.	TGCAGTGCTAGTCTCGTGGGGGGCGTAGGCTACACCTTC	CSASLVGGVGYTF
TRBV29-1	.	TRBJ1-1	few	TGCAGCGCAGGCAATTCAATGAACACTGAAGCTTTCTTT	CSAGNSMNTEAFF
TRBV11-3	TRBD1	TRBJ2-1	once	TGTGCCAGCAGCTCAAGGACAGGCACACACAATGAGCAGTTCTTC	CASSSRTGTHNEQFF
TRBV4-2	TRBD1	TRBJ2-6	.	TGTGCCAGCAGCCTCGAATTTGGACAGGCTGGGGCCAACGTCCTGACTTTC	CASSLEFGQAGANVLTF
TRBV9	TRBD1	TRBJ1-6	.	TGTGCCAGCAGCCCCCCGGGACAGGCCAATTCACCCCTCCACTTT	CASSPPGQANSPLHF
TRBV6-2/TRBV6-3	TRBD1	TRBJ1-3	.	TGTGCCAGCAGTTACCACCGGGACAGAGGTTTATCTTCTGGAAACACCATATATTTT	CASSYHRDRGLSSGNTIYF
TRBV3-1/TRBV3-2	TRBD2	TRBJ2-1	once	TGTGCCAGCAGCCGACAGACTAGCGGGGGCTACAATGAGCAGTTCTTC	CASSRQTSGGYNEQFF
TRBV5-1	TRBD2	TRBJ2-1	.	TGCGCCAGCAGCTACACTGCTAGCGGTGCCTACAATGAGCAGTTCTTC	CASSYTASGAYNEQFF